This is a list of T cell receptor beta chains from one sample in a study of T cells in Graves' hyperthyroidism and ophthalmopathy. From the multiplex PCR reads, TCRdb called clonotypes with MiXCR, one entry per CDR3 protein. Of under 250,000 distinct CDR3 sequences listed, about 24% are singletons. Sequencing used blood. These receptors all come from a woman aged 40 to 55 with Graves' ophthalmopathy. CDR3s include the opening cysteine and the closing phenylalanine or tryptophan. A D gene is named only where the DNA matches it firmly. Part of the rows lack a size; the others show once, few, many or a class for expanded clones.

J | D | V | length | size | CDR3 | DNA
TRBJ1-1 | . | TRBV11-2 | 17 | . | CASSLDWWQGRATEAFF | TGTGCCAGCAGCTTAGATTGGTGGCAGGGGAGGGCCACTGAAGCTTTCTTT
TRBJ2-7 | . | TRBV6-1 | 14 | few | CASTLQGDSYEQYF | TGTGCCAGCACCCTACAAGGGGACTCCTACGAGCAGTACTTC
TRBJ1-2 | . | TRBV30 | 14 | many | CAWSVGGSVNGYTF | TGTGCCTGGAGTGTAGGCGGGAGCGTGAATGGCTACACCTTC
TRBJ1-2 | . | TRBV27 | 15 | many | CASSLSSRGFYGYTF | TGTGCCAGCAGTTTATCGTCCAGGGGTTTCTATGGCTACACCTTC
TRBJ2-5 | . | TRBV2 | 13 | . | CANSGRRQETQYF | TGTGCCAACAGTGGTCGCCGCCAAGAGACCCAGTACTTC
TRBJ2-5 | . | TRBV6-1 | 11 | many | CASSEYPTQYF | TGTGCCAGCAGTGAGTACCCAACCCAGTACTTC
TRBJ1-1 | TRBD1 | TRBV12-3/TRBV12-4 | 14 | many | CASSPRGVNTEAFF | TGTGCCAGCAGTCCCAGGGGGGTGAACACTGAAGCTTTCTTT
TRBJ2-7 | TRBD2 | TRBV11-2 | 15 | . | CASSWTSVASYEQYF | TGTGCCAGCAGTTGGACTAGCGTCGCGTCCTACGAGCAGTACTTC
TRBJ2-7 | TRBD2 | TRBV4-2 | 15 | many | CASSRDVGRAYEQYF | TGTGCCAGCAGCCGGGATGTAGGGAGGGCCTACGAGCAGTACTTC
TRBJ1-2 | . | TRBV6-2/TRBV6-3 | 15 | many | CASRPLASRANGYTF | TGTGCCAGCAGACCCTTGGCGTCCAGGGCGAATGGCTACACCTTC
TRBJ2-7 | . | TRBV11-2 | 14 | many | CASSPPAGPVEQYF | TGTGCCAGCAGCCCCCCTGCGGGCCCGGTCGAGCAGTACTTC
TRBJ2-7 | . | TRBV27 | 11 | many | CASSRGGEQYF | TGTGCCAGCAGTCGTGGAGGGGAGCAGTACTTC
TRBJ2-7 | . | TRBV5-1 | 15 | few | CASSLNLGQLYEQYF | TGCGCCAGCAGCTTGAACTTAGGACAGCTTTACGAGCAGTACTTC
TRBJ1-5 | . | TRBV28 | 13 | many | CASRVTSNQPQHF | TGTGCCAGCAGGGTTACGAGCAATCAGCCCCAGCATTTT
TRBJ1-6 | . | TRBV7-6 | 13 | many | CASSLSANSPLHF | TGTGCCAGCAGCTTATCGGCCAATTCACCCCTCCACTTT
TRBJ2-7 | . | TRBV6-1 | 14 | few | CASTSTGSSYEQYF | TGTGCCAGCACCTCTACGGGAAGCTCCTACGAGCAGTACTTC
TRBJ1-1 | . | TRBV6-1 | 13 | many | CASSEGRGTEAFF | TGTGCCAGCAGTGAAGGAAGGGGCACTGAAGCTTTCTTT
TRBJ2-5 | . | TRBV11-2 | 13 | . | CASSLDSPGTQYF | TGTGCCAGCAGCTTGGACAGCCCTGGGACCCAGTACTTC
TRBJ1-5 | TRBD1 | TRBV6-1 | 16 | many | CASSASGTGGSQPQHF | TGTGCCAGCAGTGCCTCCGGGACAGGGGGCAGTCAGCCCCAGCATTTT
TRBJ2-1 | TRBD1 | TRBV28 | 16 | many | CASRPQGDNSYNEQFF | TGTGCCAGCAGACCTCAGGGGGACAACTCCTACAATGAGCAGTTCTTC
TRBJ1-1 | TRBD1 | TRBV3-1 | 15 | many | CASSPGQGSITEAFF | TGTGCCAGCAGCCCGGGACAGGGGTCAATCACTGAAGCTTTCTTT
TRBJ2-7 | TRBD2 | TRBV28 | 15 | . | CASSKTSGRVSEQYF | TGTGCCAGCAGTAAGACTAGCGGGAGGGTCAGCGAGCAGTACTTC
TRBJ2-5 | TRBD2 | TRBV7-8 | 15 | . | CASTTGTSGQETQYF | TGTGCCAGCACCACCGGGACTAGCGGGCAAGAGACCCAGTACTTC
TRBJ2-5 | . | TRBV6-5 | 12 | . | CASSYAEETQYF | TGTGCCAGCAGTTATGCGGAAGAGACCCAGTACTTC
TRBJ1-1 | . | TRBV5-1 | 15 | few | CASSFRPGVNTEAFF | TGCGCCAGCAGCTTTCGCCCGGGAGTTAACACTGAAGCTTTCTTT
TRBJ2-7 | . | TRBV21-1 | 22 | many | CASSKTGGRSSGRAGSSYEQYF | TGTGCCAGCAGCAAGACAGGGGGAAGGTCTAGCGGGAGGGCCGGAAGCTCCTACGAGCAGTACTTC
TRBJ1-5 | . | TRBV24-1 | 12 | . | CATSAPGQPQHF | TGTGCCACCAGTGCCCCCGGCCAGCCCCAGCATTTT
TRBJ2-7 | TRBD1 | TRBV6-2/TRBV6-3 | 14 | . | CASSNTGAVNEQYF | TGTGCCAGCAGCAATACAGGGGCTGTGAACGAGCAGTACTTC
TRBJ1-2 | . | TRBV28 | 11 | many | CASSSLPRFYF | TGTGCCAGCAGTTCCCTCCCTAGGTTCTACTTC
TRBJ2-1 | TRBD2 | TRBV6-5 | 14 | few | CASSYTSGSDEQFF | TGTGCCAGCAGTTACACTAGCGGGAGTGATGAGCAGTTCTTC